This TCR beta chain was recorded in a study of shared clonotypes between healthy human individuals (dated by TCRdb to the early 2020s). Regarding the complete study: A few men and a couple of women, aged 18 to 49 years, made up the cohort. To estimate repertoire size and how much clonotypes are shared between individuals, the study performed deep sequencing of blood TCR repertoires from roughly five healthy adults. To increase sequencing depth and limit assay-specific biases, different laboratories used diverse techniques to prepare libraries and sequence TCR repertoires. Per donor, leukapheresis produced somewhere between about 0.94 and 9 billion PBMCs. Findings and caveats that apply to the study as a whole: Based on pairwise subsampling, the degree of clonotype sharing among donors was expected to be affected by sequencing depth. Because the study included only a small number of donors, the genetic and exposure-history diversity represented was limited. Only blood was sampled, and tissue TCR repertoires likely differ from those in blood.

Using the deep immunoSEQ assay, TCR CDR3 regions were amplified from genomic DNA by multiplex PCR. Genomic DNA extracted from each cell subset was distributed evenly over all wells of several immunoSEQ 96-well plates, and each plate served as one replicate. For unsorted PBMC, each replicate PCR was loaded with about 300 ng genomic DNA, equivalent to tens of thousands of T cell genomes. Ten immunoSEQ deep assay plates were used to sequence the unsorted PBMC genomic DNA. The purified libraries were quantified using a Qubit 3.0 fluorometer, sized with a Bioanalyzer 2100, and then quantified again using the KAPA Library Quantification kit. Each immunoSEQ 96-well plate was sequenced on its own single-read 150-cycle Illumina NextSeq 550 flow cell. The authors processed their data as follows. Because only junctional sequences without quality scores were contained in the immunoSEQ output, filtering matching that applied to full-length reads could not be performed. Sequences were annotated with PyIR, a Python wrapper for IgBLAST v1.9, using IMGT germline references to assign V/J genes and CDR3. Any read was removed if the V/J assignment was weak (E-value above 1e-6), the CDR3 was missing, or the read contained stop codons, out-of-frame junctions, or ambiguous translated residues. V3J clonotypes were defined by identical inferred V gene, J gene, and CDR3 amino acid sequence. To compute the percentage overlap between repertoires, the number of shared unique clonotypes was divided by the size of the smaller repertoire. Richness of each repertoire was evaluated using RTK rarefaction, the Chao1 estimator, and Recon v2.1 estimates of unobserved clonotypes. This immuneACCESS table, as held by TCRdb, lists in-frame sequences with V and J called but not all clones. Of the missing ones, under half trace to an unresolved V gene in checked studies; the others have no known cause. That table furnishes V, J and clone size, whereas the DNA furnished D and trimming. In all, the sample holds about 480,000 clones, and approximately 79% of those were seen once. The ten largest make up approximately 13% of the sample.

Donors were healthy HIV-negative adults with no recently reported acute infections or vaccinations. All donors were Caucasian adults living in Nashville, Tennessee, USA. For unsorted samples, 75 million to 90 million PBMCs were counted, and genomic DNA was extracted using the QIAamp DNA Blood Mini kit. After blood collection by leukapheresis, PBMCs were isolated using Ficoll-Histopaque density gradient centrifugation and then cryopreserved in the vapor phase of liquid nitrogen. Comments on this clone: The antigen it binds to is not known. Per-nucleotide qualities are absent, and no much larger clonotype sits a single base away.

The CDR3 spans 14 residues, from the cysteine through the phenylalanine. The read is trimmed to its CDR3 DNA, 42 bases read in frame from base 1. Trimming accounts for 4 bases at V and 7 bases at J, while the number of junction bases matched to no gene is 4. CDR1 and CDR2 (MDHEN, SYDVKM) derive from the germline V gene. This chain is built from TRBV28 and TRBJ2-2; TRBD1 matches 9 bases in the middle. The clonotype comes from a woman in her 40s in good health. Some clones in this sample may be carry-over from other donors' samples. The sequenced material came from PBMCs. The nucleotide sequence reads TGTGCCAGCAGTTACAGGGGGCTTCACGGGGAGCTGTTTTTT. Its amino acids are CASSYRGLHGELFF.